This T cell receptor beta chain was retrieved from a study of cytomegalovirus exposure and HLA in healthy donors. As for the study in general: Ancestry clustering placed 81% of over 300 genotyped donors in the Caucasian-associated cluster.

In the case of this clone: Its target is not known.

This PCR relied on a set of 60 Vbeta primers and 13 Jbeta primers. Some clones are missing from TCRdb's copy, which holds only in-frame ones; the method was immunoSEQ multiplex PCR. The sample lists approximately 150,000 clones, 60% to 80% occurring once. Study-level findings and limits: TCR beta V- and J-gene trimming, according to a later analysis, was linked to a missense DCLRE1C variant. Solely CMV serostatus was available to characterize immune exposure. Later analysis identified about 18,000 TCR beta sequences associated with HLA alleles, using a false discovery rate threshold of 0.05.

The CDR3 length is 14 residues. The V and J ends lost 0 bases and 8 bases, in that order; junction bases with no gene match: 7. Germline V gene lookup returns CDR1 SGHRS and CDR2 YFSETQ. This clonotype was obtained from a man aged 18 to 29 in good health and CMV-seropositive. The sequencing sample was made of PBMCs. The J gene is TRBJ1-2, the V gene TRBV5-1; 7 nucleotides match TRBD1. The DNA of the CDR3 is TGCGCCAGCAGCTTGGACTCGGGACAGAGGGGCTACACCTTC. Encoded protein: CASSLDSGQRGYTF.